A single sample gave rise to the 30 T cell receptor beta chains below, sequenced in a study of blood T cell repertoires in COVID-19. The method was immunoSEQ multiplex PCR; TCRdb's version includes in-frame clones alone and lacks a portion of them. Of approximately 110,000 clones in the sample, roughly four fifths were seen once. Material: peripheral blood. Source of these receptors: a man between 65 and 85 years old with active or convalescent COVID-19.

The chain links TRBV30 to TRBJ2-7; TRBD2 agrees at 11 bases. The CDR3 totals 13 residues. The ends lost 3 bases at V and 2 bases at J; junction bases unmatched: 0. Germline CDR1 reads GTSNPN; CDR2 reads SVGIG (reference sequence). The DNA of the CDR3 is TGTGCCTGGAGGACTAGCGGGGCCTACGAGCAGTACTTC. Its protein is CAWRTSGAYEQYF.

CDR3 residues: CASDGQGRNNYGYTF. The CDR3 DNA follows: TGTGCTAGTGACGGACAGGGGCGTAATAACTATGGCTACACCTTC. The genes are TRBV12-5 and TRBJ1-2, with 9 bases aligning to TRBD1. CDR3 length: 15 residues. J was trimmed by 1 base and V by 7 bases; bases with no gene match: 7. Germline-derived CDR1 and CDR2 are LGHNT and FRNRAP.

The chain couples TRBV28 to TRBJ1-1; a possible D gene is TRBD1 (5 bases). The CDR3 is 12 amino acids. The germline CDR1 and CDR2 sequences are MDHEN and SYDVKM. V was cut by 6 bases and J by 7 bases, with 12 bases left in between. As DNA, the CDR3 is TGTGCCAGCAGCCAAGGACACCTTGAAGCTTTCTTT. Amino acids: CASSQGHLEAFF. The full variable domain, in which reference TRBV28 and TRBJ1-1 provide the parts outside the CDR3, is DVKVTQSSRYLVKRTGEKVFLECVQDMDHENMFWYRQDPGLGLRLIYFSYDVKMKEKGDIPEGYSVSREKKERFSLILESASTNQTSMYLCASSQGHLEAFFGQGTRLTVV.

V is TRBV24-1 and J is TRBJ1-1; TRBD1 is a possible D gene (6 bases). CDR1 and CDR2 (germline): KGHDR, SFDVKD. The CDR3 spans 14 residues. Trimming stripped 12 bases from V and 3 bases from J, with 19 bases between. CDR3 DNA sequence: TGTGCCGCGCAGGGGACAAATTGGGACACTGAAGCTTTCTTT. Translated: CAAQGTNWDTEAFF.

The V call is TRBV7-3, the J call TRBJ2-5, with 7 bases fitting TRBD2. CDR1 and CDR2 (germline): SGHTA, FQGTGA. V lost 2 bases to trimming and J lost 5 bases; unmatched junction nucleotides: 8. The CDR3 is made up of 15 amino acids. The CDR3 nucleotides are TGTGCCAGCAGCTTAGGGGCGGGAGCAGGGGAGACCCAGTACTTC. Protein sequence: CASSLGAGAGETQYF.

The chain links TRBV6-5 to TRBJ2-1, with 8 positions matching TRBD2. This CDR3 is built from 15 residues. The germline gives CDR1 MNHEY, CDR2 SVGAGI. The J segment lost 6 bases and the V segment lost 6 bases, leaving 10 bases of the junction unmatched. Written as DNA, the CDR3 is TGTGCCAGCAGCTCCGGACTAGCTTGGCTCAATGAGCAGTTCTTC. Translation: CASSSGLAWLNEQFF.

The rearrangement uses TRBV7-9 and TRBJ1-2; TRBD1 is a possible D gene (5 bases). Germline CDR1 and CDR2: SEHNR and FQNEAQ (reference sequence). The CDR3 is made up of 13 amino acids. The V end was cut by 4 bases, the J end by 7 bases, with 13 bases between. The DNA for the CDR3 is TGTGCCAGCAGCTGGGGGGAAACGGGTGGCTACACCTTC. The encoded protein is CASSWGETGGYTF.

The chain employs TRBV6-1 and TRBJ2-3; D is unresolved. V was trimmed by 3 bases and J by 6 bases, leaving 16 bases between them. Germline V lookup: CDR1 MNHNS, CDR2 SASEGT. This CDR3 is built from 15 residues. The CDR3 DNA reads TGTGCCAGCAGTGATTTTACAGCTGTTTCCGATACGCAGTATTTT. This sequence encodes CASSDFTAVSDTQYF.

This clone showed up just a few times. J is TRBJ2-7 and V is TRBV9; D possibly corresponds to TRBD2 (6 bases). Trimming removed 3 bases from V and 3 bases from J, with 16 bases in between. Germline V lookup: CDR1 SGDLS, CDR2 YYNGEE. The CDR3 length is 15 residues. The chain's CDR3 is CASSGTTGLGYEQYF. CDR3 sequence (DNA): TGTGCCAGCAGCGGTACAACGGGACTGGGCTACGAGCAGTACTTC.

The genes are TRBV28 and TRBJ2-7; the match to TRBD2 covers 12 bases. The V gene end was trimmed by 10 bases and the J gene end by 5 bases; junction bases not matched to a gene: 21. CDR3 length: 18 residues. Germline lookup yields CDR1 MDHEN and CDR2 SYDVKM. CDR3 sequence reads: CATGGGGRRLAGVDEQYF. The CDR3, as DNA: TGTGCCACCGGAGGCGGCGGGAGGCGACTAGCGGGAGTCGACGAGCAGTACTTC.

This sequence joins TRBV6-5 and TRBJ2-4; TRBD1 agrees at 9 bases. Germline V gene data show CDR1 as MNHEY and CDR2 as SVGAGI. V gave up 5 bases and J gave up 9 bases; unmatched junction bases: 8. The CDR3 extends over 14 amino acids. Written as DNA, the CDR3 is TGTGCCAGCAGTACAGGGGGCGGGAAGAGCATTCAGTACTTC. The encoded protein is CASSTGGGKSIQYF.

The chain has TRBV9 and TRBJ2-5; 11 bases match TRBD2. Looked up from germline, CDR1 is SGDLS and CDR2 is YYNGEE. With 3 bases clipped from V and 5 bases from J, the junction kept 9 bases outside the gene matches. There are 16 residues in the CDR3. The CDR3 reads CASSGRLAGIAETQYF. The DNA of the CDR3 is TGTGCCAGCAGCGGCAGACTAGCGGGAATAGCGGAGACCCAGTACTTC.

V is TRBV6-5 and J is TRBJ1-3; D remains unclear. Trimming pared 0 bases from V and 1 base from J, leaving 4 bases between. The germline gives CDR1 MNHEY, CDR2 SVGAGI. There are 14 residues in the CDR3. The CDR3 DNA reads as TGTGCCAGCAGTTACTCGGAGTCTGGAAACACCATATATTTT. This sequence encodes CASSYSESGNTIYF.

This chain joins TRBV5-1 and TRBJ2-7; TRBD1 matches 9 bases. V trimming: 6 bases; J trimming: 3 bases; junction bases outside the gene matches: 7. The CDR3 sequence is 14 residues long. CDR1 SGHRS and CDR2 YFSETQ come from the germline V gene. CDR3 DNA sequence: TGCGCCAGCACCACCGGGACAGGGAGCTACGAGCAGTACTTC. The encoded protein is CASTTGTGSYEQYF.

This clone was detected only a few times. The rearrangement links TRBV28 to TRBJ1-6; the match to TRBD1 covers 12 bases. Germline V gene data show CDR1 as MDHEN and CDR2 as SYDVKM. The CDR3 contains 17 residues. Trimming at V came to 1 base and at J to 8 bases, leaving 6 bases not matched to a gene. The CDR3 DNA sequence: TGTGCCAGCAGTTTATCGGGGACAGGGGGCTGGTATTCACCCCTCCACTTT. Amino acid sequence: CASSLSGTGGWYSPLHF.

The chain is built from TRBV19 and TRBJ2-6; 9 bases are a match to TRBD1. This CDR3 has 18 residues. Germline CDR1 and CDR2: LNHDA and SQIVND (reference sequence). The V gene end was trimmed by 5 bases and the J gene end by 0 bases; junction bases not matched to a gene: 8. The CDR3 DNA sequence: TGTGCCAGTAGTGGGGGACAGGGTAAGATCTCTGGGGCCAACGTCCTGACTTTC. Translated, it gives CASSGGQGKISGANVLTF. Complete variable domain (other parts from reference TRBV19 and TRBJ2-6): DGGITQSPKYLFRKEGQNVTLSCEQNLNHDAMYWYRQDPGQGLRLIYYSQIVNDFQKGDIAEGYSVSREKKESFPLTVTSAQKNPTAFYLCASSGGQGKISGANVLTFGAGSRLTVL.

In this sample, this clone turned up a few times. The V gene is TRBV2, the J gene TRBJ1-1; D not certain. Per germline, CDR1 SNHLY and CDR2 FYNNEI. The CDR3 loop spans 13 amino acids. V shed 2 bases and J shed 0 bases, with 4 bases lying between them. CDR3 nucleotide sequence: TGTGCCAGCAGTGAACATCTGAACACTGAAGCTTTCTTT. The encoded protein is CASSEHLNTEAFF.

The V and J genes are TRBV7-9 and TRBJ2-1; 9 bases align to TRBD2. The CDR3 extends over 15 amino acids. V lost 7 bases to trimming and J lost 5 bases; unmatched junction nucleotides: 9. The germline CDR1 and CDR2 sequences are SEHNR and FQNEAQ (reference sequence). CDR3: CASTSSGRGNNEQFF. The CDR3 nucleotides are TGTGCCAGCACCAGTAGCGGGAGAGGCAACAATGAGCAGTTCTTC.

The rearrangement uses TRBV4-1 and TRBJ1-6; D perhaps matches TRBD1 (5 bases). The CDR3 loop spans 13 amino acids. Germline CDR1 and CDR2: MGHRA and YSYEKL. V was shortened by 1 base and J by 10 bases, with 8 bases between the two germline ends. CDR3 region: CASSQGRGSPLHF. CDR3 bases: TGCGCCAGCAGCCAAGGGAGGGGCTCACCCCTCCACTTT.

This chain joins TRBV12-5 and TRBJ2-3, with unresolved D. CDR3 length: 12 amino acids. V was trimmed by 3 bases and J by 6 bases, leaving 7 bases between them. From germline, CDR1 is LGHNT and CDR2 FRNRAP. CDR3 amino acids: CASGLILDTQYF. DNA of the CDR3: TGTGCTAGTGGTTTAATTCTTGATACGCAGTATTTT.

The chain uses TRBV5-5 and TRBJ1-1; D unclear. V lost 0 bases, J lost 3 bases, and 9 bases lay in between. Looked up from germline, CDR1 is SGHKS and CDR2 is YYEKEE (reference sequence). The CDR3 is made up of 14 amino acids. The CDR3: CASSLVFTYTEAFF. CDR3 coding DNA: TGTGCCAGCAGCTTGGTTTTCACTTACACTGAAGCTTTCTTT. Together with reference TRBV5-5 and TRBJ1-1, the CDR3 gives the full variable domain: DAGVTQSPTHLIKTRGQQVTLRCSPISGHKSVSWYQQVLGQGPQFIFQYYEKEERGRGNFPDRFSARQFPNYSSELNVNALLLGDSALYLCASSLVFTYTEAFFGQGTRLTVV.

The chain links TRBV7-9 to TRBJ1-1; TRBD1 matches at 7 bases. Losses at the gene ends were 2 bases for V and 1 base for J; bases not matched to a gene: 13. The CDR3 contains 18 residues. Germline-derived CDR1 and CDR2 are SEHNR and FQNEAQ (reference sequence). CDR3 loop: CASSLPPGQSRWNTEAFF. The CDR3 nucleotides are TGTGCCAGCAGCTTACCCCCGGGACAGAGCAGATGGAACACTGAAGCTTTCTTT. The full variable domain, in which reference TRBV7-9 and TRBJ1-1 provide the parts outside the CDR3, is DTGVSQNPRHKITKRGQNVTFRCDPISEHNRLYWYRQTLGQGPEFLTYFQNEAQLEKSRLLSDRFSAERPKGSFSTLEIQRTEQGDSAMYLCASSLPPGQSRWNTEAFFGQGTRLTVV.

The V call is TRBV10-1, the J call TRBJ1-2; tentatively, D is TRBD1 (5 bases). Trimming left V 5 bases short and J 2 bases short, with 9 bases between. The germline gives CDR1 WNHNN, CDR2 SYGVQD (reference sequence). The CDR3 runs 13 residues. This CDR3 is CASSIDSNYGYTF. DNA of the CDR3: TGCGCCAGCAGTATAGACAGCAACTATGGCTACACCTTC.

The chain joins TRBV30 to TRBJ1-3; tentatively, D is TRBD1 (6 bases). CDR1 is GTSNPN and CDR2 is SVGIG in the germline V gene (reference sequence). Trimming left V 2 bases short and J 1 base short, with 9 bases between. This CDR3 is built from 14 residues. DNA of the CDR3: TGTGCCTGGAGTAAAGGGGGATCTGGAAACACCATATATTTT. Encoded protein: CAWSKGGSGNTIYF. The variable domain in full, completed from reference TRBV30 and TRBJ1-3, reads SQTIHQWPATLVQPVGSPLSLECTVEGTSNPNLYWYRQAAGRGLQLLFYSVGIGQISSEVPQNLSASRPQDRQFILSSKKLLLSDSGFYLCAWSKGGSGNTIYFGEGSWLTVV.

The chain employs TRBV9 and TRBJ2-7; 10 bases map to TRBD1. Losses at the gene ends were 2 bases for V and 5 bases for J; bases not matched to a gene: 7. CDR1 and CDR2 from the germline V gene are SGDLS and YYNGEE. This CDR3 spans 15 amino acids. In DNA, the CDR3 is TGTGCCAGCAGCGTTGGGGGACAGGGGACCCACGAGCAGTACTTC. Amino acids: CASSVGGQGTHEQYF.

By frequency in the sample, this clone is hyperexpanded. The chain joins TRBV5-1 to TRBJ1-2; 8 bases line up with TRBD1. The CDR3 extends over 13 amino acids. CDR1 SGHRS and CDR2 YFSETQ come from the germline V gene. CDR3 in amino acids: CAVSGTGDEGYTF. The DNA for the CDR3 is TGCGCGGTTTCTGGGACAGGAGACGAGGGCTACACCTTC.

This clone was seen a handful of times. The rearrangement joins TRBV3-1 (or the pseudogene TRBV3-2) to TRBJ1-2, with TRBD1 matching over 8 bases. The V segment lost 1 base and the J segment 5 bases; nucleotides outside the gene matches: 6. The CDR3 has 15 residues. Per the germline V gene, CDR1 is LGHDT and CDR2 is YNNKEL (reference sequence). The CDR3 bases are TGTGCCAGCAGCCAAGGCCCAGGGGGCTTGTATGGCTACACCTTC. Protein sequence: CASSQGPGGLYGYTF.

The chain has TRBV5-1 and TRBJ1-2; D is unresolved. The CDR3 extends over 14 amino acids. CDR1 is SGHRS, CDR2 YFSETQ, per germline. Between the trimmed V and J ends, which lost 0 bases and 2 bases, there was a span of 8 bases. The CDR3, as DNA: TGCGCCAGCAGCTTGGGGGCAACGAACTATGGCTACACCTTC. Its protein is CASSLGATNYGYTF.

The chain carries TRBV27 and TRBJ2-1; TRBD2 is a possible D gene (6 bases). V was shortened by 6 bases and J by 8 bases, with 11 bases between the two germline ends. Germline V lookup: CDR1 MNHEY, CDR2 SMNVEV (reference sequence). This CDR3 spans 12 amino acids. CDR3 protein: CASSVGGDEQFF. CDR3 sequence (DNA): TGTGCCAGCAGCGTCGGAGGGGATGAGCAGTTCTTC.

The gene calls are TRBV2 and TRBJ1-2; TRBD1 matches 10 bases. Unmatched junction bases numbered 5, after V lost 3 bases and J lost 4 bases. The CDR3 contains 15 residues. In germline, CDR1 is SNHLY, CDR2 FYNNEI. CDR3 sequence reads: CASSEDRGLVYGYTF. As DNA, the CDR3 is TGTGCCAGCAGTGAGGACAGGGGGTTGGTCTATGGCTACACCTTC.